Listed here is a single TCR beta chain. This sample is part of a study of patients and donors after allogeneic stem cell transplantation. TCRdb analysed the RT-PCR reads with MiXCR anew, one entry per CDR3 protein. This sample has around 90,000 distinct CDR3 sequences; about 44% occur once, and the top ten carry approximately 60%. Trimming took 1 base from V and 6 from J, leaving 9 bases between them. CDR3 size: 13 residues. The sample was blood, either unsorted or a sorted T cell fraction (not recorded which). The receptor was derived from a human donor who was either an allogeneic HSCT recipient or a stem cell or donor lymphocyte infusion donor (not recorded which). It is not recorded whose cells these are; they may come from a transplant donor. J is TRBJ1-1 and V is TRBV12-3 or TRBV12-4, with unresolved D. Here the CDR3 DNA reads TGTGCCAGCAGTTTAGAGGGCCGCGCTGAAGCTTTCTTT. Residues: CASSLEGRAEAFF.